Below are 17 T cell receptor beta chains sequenced from a single sample in a study of Graves' ophthalmopathy and Graves' hyperthyroidism. The authors amplified TCR beta CDR3 regions from RNA transcripts. First-round RT-PCR employed HTBI primers, with a second-round multiplex PCR after it. MiXCR was run by TCRdb on the multiplex PCR reads, yielding one entry per CDR3 protein. The sample lists 600,000 to 700,000 distinct CDR3 sequences, roughly 39% occurring once. The sample was peripheral blood. The receptor source for this set is an adult man with Graves' ophthalmopathy.

As regards this clonotype: A read error may be the cause here, since a much bigger clone is one base away. The V call is TRBV2, the J call TRBJ2-2; 7 bases map to TRBD1. The CDR3 contains 16 residues. The V gene's germline CDR1 is SNHLY and CDR2 FYNNEI. The V segment lost 5 bases and the J segment 7 bases; nucleotides outside the gene matches: 13. This CDR3 reads CASSPWFDRDGGELFF. The DNA of the CDR3 is TGTGCCAGCAGTCCCTGGTTTGACAGGGATGGCGGGGAGCTGTTTTTT.

The sample holds many counts of this clonotype. The chain combines TRBV2 with TRBJ1-2; 7 bases line up with TRBD1. V dropped 4 bases and J dropped 4; count of bases not matched to a gene: 9. The CDR3 extends over 15 amino acids. Germline V gives CDR1 SNHLY, CDR2 FYNNEI. The CDR3 region has the DNA TGTGCCAGCAGTGCCGAGTCAGGGGGAGGCTATGGCTACACCTTC. This encodes CASSAESGGGYGYTF.

This clonotype has only one observation. The chain couples TRBV7-2 to TRBJ2-5; TRBD2 matches 11 bases. V lost 4 bases and J lost 3; bases outside the gene matches: 7. This CDR3 comprises 16 residues. Germline V gene sequence: CDR1 SGHTA, CDR2 FQGNSA. CDR3 nucleotides: TGTGCCAGCAGCTCCTTTAGCGGGGGGGCCGAAGAGACCCAGTACTTC. Protein sequence: CASSSFSGGAEETQYF.

The chain has TRBV7-9 and TRBJ2-7; TRBD2 agrees at 8 bases. The ends lost 2 bases at V and 3 bases at J; junction bases unmatched: 6. Germline V gene sequence: CDR1 SEHNR, CDR2 FQNEAQ (reference sequence). The CDR3 consists of 15 residues. As DNA, the CDR3 is TGTGCCAGCAGCTTACGGACAGCGGGGGACTACGAGCAGTACTTC. Its protein product is CASSLRTAGDYEQYF.

Many counts were recorded for this clonotype. The junction shows a germline mismatch at one end, possibly a read error. V usage is TRBV10-2 and J usage is TRBJ2-6, with 9 bases lining up with TRBD2. In germline, CDR1 is WSHSY, CDR2 SAAADI. The CDR3 runs 16 residues. The CDR3, as DNA: TGTGCCAGCAGGATAGCGGGGGCTGTTGGGGCCAACGTCCTGACTTTC. It yields the protein CASRIAGAVGANVLTF.

This clonotype is a singleton in its sample. A much larger clone lies one base from this, so it may be a read error. The CDR3 does not end in the conserved phenylalanine or tryptophan, so this is likely a read error. V is TRBV10-3 and J is TRBJ1-1, with 8 bases that match TRBD1. V was clipped by 10 bases and J by 2 bases; unmatched bases: 3. Germline V CDR1 and CDR2: ENHRY, SYGVKD. The CDR3 runs to 12 residues. Here the CDR3 DNA reads TGTGCCAGCGGGACAGGCAACACTGAAGCTTTCCTT. Protein sequence: CASGTGNTEAFL.

This clonotype has only a few counts. The CDR3 protein is CAWRRRGNEQYF. The CDR3 bases are TGTGCCTGGAGACGACGGGGCAACGAGCAGTACTTC. The rearrangement links TRBV30 to TRBJ2-7; the D gene could be TRBD1 or TRBD2 (5 bases each). The germline V gene has CDR1 GTSNPN and CDR2 SVGIG (reference sequence). Trimming shortened V by 3 bases and J by 5 bases, and 11 bases separated the two germline ends. This CDR3 contains 12 residues.

The CDR3 DNA reads TGCAGCGTTGTTGGTTGGGTAGCGGTGGTCTACGAGCAGTACTTC. This translates into CSVVGWVAVVYEQYF. V and J are TRBV29-1 and TRBJ2-7, with D possibly matching TRBD2 (6 bases). Germline V gene lookup returns CDR1 SQVTM and CDR2 ANQGSEA. V shed 4 bases and J shed 3 bases, with 19 bases lying between them. The CDR3 length is 15 residues.

This clonotype was detected only a few times. The rearrangement joins TRBV6-6 to TRBJ1-6; D is uncertain. This CDR3 is 15 amino acids long. Germline V gives CDR1 MNHNY, CDR2 SVGAGI (reference sequence). The ends were cut back, 2 bases at V and 7 bases at J, with 12 bases in the middle. The CDR3 region has the DNA TGTGCCAGCAGTTACCATCCGACTTTAAATTCACCCCTCCACTTT. Its translation is CASSYHPTLNSPLHF.

The gene calls are TRBV10-3 and TRBJ2-5; D is perhaps TRBD1 (5 bases). This CDR3 region has 15 residues. V was trimmed by 6 bases and J by 5 bases, leaving 19 bases between them. The germline V gene encodes CDR1 ENHRY and CDR2 SYGVKD. The CDR3 bases are TGTGCCATCAGCGACCTAGGGGAACGTTGGGAGACCCAGTACTTC. Translating it yields CAISDLGERWETQYF.

As concerns this clonotype: One end of the junction is discordant with germline, which a read error may explain. The chain employs TRBV6-5 and TRBJ1-1; the match to TRBD1 covers 10 bases. The germline CDR1 and CDR2 sequences are MNHEY and SVGAGI. The CDR3 sequence is 15 residues long. CDR3 region: CASSNSGQGFTEAFF. Written as DNA, the CDR3 is TGTGCCAGCAGTAACTCGGGACAGGGGTTCACTGAAGCTTTCTTT.

The chain couples TRBV25-1 to TRBJ1-3; 8 bases align to TRBD1. The CDR3 runs 15 residues. Germline-derived CDR1 and CDR2 are MGHDK and SYGVNS. The V gene end was trimmed by 6 bases and the J gene end by 0 bases; junction bases not matched to a gene: 4. In DNA form, the CDR3 reads TGTGCCAGCAGCCGGGACAGGTTCTCTGGAAACACCATATATTTT. It encodes CASSRDRFSGNTIYF.

This clonotype was recorded at least ten times. The J gene is TRBJ2-5, the V gene TRBV5-1; tentatively, D is TRBD1 or TRBD2 (5 bases each). Germline V lookup: CDR1 SGHRS, CDR2 YFSETQ. The CDR3 contains 15 residues. V lost 3 bases, J lost 5 bases, and 17 bases lay in between. The CDR3 loop is CASSYGTGRGETQYF. The DNA for the CDR3 is TGCGCCAGCAGCTACGGGACGGGGAGAGGGGAGACCCAGTACTTC. The full variable domain, rest sourced from reference TRBV5-1 and TRBJ2-5, is KAGVTQTPRYLIKTRGQQVTLSCSPISGHRSVSWYQQTPGQGLQFLFEYFSETQRNKGNFPGRFSGRQFSNSRSEMNVSTLELGDSALYLCASSYGTGRGETQYFGPGTRLLVL.

A word on this clonotype: One end of the junction does not line up with germline, which may come from a read error. This sequence joins TRBV5-1 and TRBJ1-2, with 7 bases identical to TRBD1. In germline, CDR1 is SGHRS, CDR2 YFSETQ. The CDR3 runs 15 residues. CDR3 in amino acids: CASSPRDSLNYGYAF. For the CDR3, the DNA is TGCGCCAGCAGCCCCCGGGACAGTTTAAACTATGGCTACGCCTTC.

Worth noting for this clonotype: At one end the junction does not follow the germline gene, possibly because of a read error. The chain recombines TRBV19 with TRBJ1-2; D is undetermined. Germline V gives CDR1 LNHDA, CDR2 SQIVND (reference sequence). CDR3 length equals 8 residues. CDR3 loop: CASSIVSF. CDR3 sequence (DNA): TGTGCCAGTAGTATAGTCTCCTTT.

The chain couples TRBV12-3 or TRBV12-4 to TRBJ2-7; no definite D call. Trimming shortened V by 9 bases and J by 0 bases, and 12 bases separated the two germline ends. CDR3 length equals 13 residues. CDR3 sequence (DNA): TGTGCCAGTATAGACCCTACCTCCTACGAGCAGTACTTC. Translated, it gives CASIDPTSYEQYF.

The chain carries TRBV9 and TRBJ2-2; TRBD1 matches at 9 bases. In germline, CDR1 is SGDLS, CDR2 YYNGEE. Trimming took 0 bases from V and 5 from J; bases not matched to a gene: 5. The CDR3 sequence is 16 residues long. The DNA of the CDR3 is TGTGCCAGCAGCGTAGGGGGACAGGGCGGTACCGGGGAGCTGTTTTTT. The encoded protein is CASSVGGQGGTGELFF.